The clone carrying this T cell receptor (beta chain) was counted ten times or more. Its antigen is unknown. The junction had 0 bases not matched to a gene; V was cut back by 2 bases and J by 3 bases. The CDR3 is made up of 13 amino acids. The germline V gene encodes CDR1 SEHNR and CDR2 FQNEAQ (reference sequence). Carried by each TCR cDNA molecule was a unique molecular identifier. Each CDR3 protein gets one entry after TCRdb re-called the 5' RACE reads with MiXCR. The table shows about 32,000 distinct CDR3 sequences, with under 11% occurring only once. This sample is part of a study of spatial heterogeneity in lung cancer. Whole-study context: The donor population consisted of approximately 70 patients with untreated, early-stage non-small cell lung cancer.

Noted time point: blood at routine non-recurrence follow-up after resection. Unsorted whole RNA samples from tumor, nontumor lung or frozen PBMC were sequenced. Study-level results: Ubiquitous expanded tumor TCRs showed up in blood more at resection than follow-up.

The receptor was derived from a female donor with early-stage non-small cell lung cancer. This chain links TRBV7-9 with TRBJ1-2, with 7 bases that match TRBD1. Sequenced material: PBMCs, taken at follow-up. CDR3 protein: CASSLQGDYGYTF. The CDR3 coding sequence is TGTGCCAGCAGCTTACAGGGGGACTATGGCTACACCTTC.